A single TCR beta chain is shown here with its context. These data come from a study of T cell changes during pregnancy in multiple sclerosis. The CDR3 loop spans 10 amino acids. Germline CDR1 is SQVTM and CDR2 is ANQGSEA. The V and J ends lost 4 bases and 11 bases respectively, with 11 bases between them. Here immunoSEQ multiplex PCR was the method, and the copy in TCRdb shows in-frame clones only, minus some. The table has some 24,000 clones, approximately 86% seen once. The sample in question was CD4+ T cells from peripheral blood mononuclear cells, obtained in the second trimester of pregnancy. The TCR originated in a female donor in good health, enrolled as a control in a pregnancy study. V gene TRBV29-1 combines with J gene TRBJ1-2, with a weak D call TRBD1 (6 bases). CDR3 bases: TGCAGCGTTGGACAGCAGGGGTACACCTTC. Translating it yields CSVGQQGYTF. The full variable domain, with the rest looked up from reference TRBV29-1 and TRBJ1-2, is SAVISQKPSRDICQRGTSLTIQCQVDSQVTMMFWYRQQPGQSLTLIATANQGSEATYESGFVIDKFPISRPNLTFSTLTVSNMSPEDSSIYLCSVGQQGYTFGSGTRLTVV.